These T cell receptor beta chains were read from a single sample in a study of cytomegalovirus exposure and HLA in healthy donors. Some clones are missing from TCRdb's copy, which holds only in-frame ones; the method was immunoSEQ multiplex PCR. The sample has some 120,000 clones, more than 65% seen once; the top ten hold around 1.5%. Sequenced sample: PBMCs. These receptors were obtained from a woman aged 18-29 years in good health and CMV-seronegative. Each CDR3 is given with its conserved first and last residue. Each record gives: clone size, J gene, D gene, V gene, CDR3 protein, CDR3 DNA. A D gene is named only where the DNA matches it firmly. Only some rows state a clone size, as once, few, many or a class for expanded clones.

once TRBJ1-2 . TRBV6-6 CASSSGSGGYTF TGTGCCAGCAGTTCCGGGTCCGGTGGCTACACCTTC
. TRBJ2-3 TRBD2 TRBV30 CAWSVLGTSYDTQYF TGTGCCTGGAGTGTACTAGGGACTAGCTACGATACGCAGTATTTT
. TRBJ1-1 . TRBV7-2 CASSFNGVIGTEAFF TGTGCCAGCAGCTTTAACGGGGTTATCGGCACTGAAGCTTTCTTT
. TRBJ2-7 TRBD1 TRBV7-9 CASSPDLQGNEQYF TGTGCCAGCAGCCCTGACCTACAGGGGAACGAGCAGTACTTC
. TRBJ2-5 TRBD2 TRBV5-4 CASSLRSTGGQETQYF TGTGCCAGCAGCTTGAGGTCGACGGGGGGGCAAGAGACCCAGTACTTC
. TRBJ2-5 . TRBV6-5 CASSLTLEETQYF TGTGCCAGCAGTTTGACCCTGGAGGAGACCCAGTACTTC
. TRBJ1-3 . TRBV30 CAWRRTADSGNTIYF TGTGCCTGGAGGCGGACAGCAGACTCTGGAAACACCATATATTTT
. TRBJ2-2 . TRBV5-1 CASSLTGGANTGELFF TGCGCCAGCAGCTTGACCGGCGGGGCGAACACCGGGGAGCTGTTTTTT
. TRBJ1-6 TRBD1 TRBV6-5 CASSLDRGNSPLHF TGTGCCAGCAGTTTGGACAGGGGGAATTCACCCCTCCACTTT
. TRBJ1-5 . TRBV15 CATSEGGGGNQPQHF TGTGCCACCAGCGAGGGAGGGGGTGGTAATCAGCCCCAGCATTTT
. TRBJ1-1 . TRBV18 CASSPTASGVNTEAFF TGTGCCAGCTCACCAACAGCTTCAGGCGTGAACACTGAAGCTTTCTTT
. TRBJ1-1 TRBD1 TRBV14 CASSQDMGTVNTEAFF TGTGCCAGCAGCCAAGATATGGGGACAGTGAACACTGAAGCTTTCTTT
. TRBJ2-7 . TRBV5-6 CASSLLTSYEQYF TGTGCCAGCAGCTTACTTACTAGCTACGAGCAGTACTTC
. TRBJ1-5 . TRBV7-2 CASSLVALKLEPQHF TGTGCCAGCAGCTTAGTAGCCCTCAAACTCGAGCCCCAGCATTTT
. TRBJ1-5 . TRBV7-2 CASSLVLLGGRNQPQHF TGTGCCAGCAGCTTAGTTCTTCTGGGGGGACGGAATCAGCCCCAGCATTTT
. TRBJ1-1 . TRBV30 CAWSVTDQAAEAFF TGTGCCTGGAGTGTTACTGACCAGGCCGCTGAAGCTTTCTTT